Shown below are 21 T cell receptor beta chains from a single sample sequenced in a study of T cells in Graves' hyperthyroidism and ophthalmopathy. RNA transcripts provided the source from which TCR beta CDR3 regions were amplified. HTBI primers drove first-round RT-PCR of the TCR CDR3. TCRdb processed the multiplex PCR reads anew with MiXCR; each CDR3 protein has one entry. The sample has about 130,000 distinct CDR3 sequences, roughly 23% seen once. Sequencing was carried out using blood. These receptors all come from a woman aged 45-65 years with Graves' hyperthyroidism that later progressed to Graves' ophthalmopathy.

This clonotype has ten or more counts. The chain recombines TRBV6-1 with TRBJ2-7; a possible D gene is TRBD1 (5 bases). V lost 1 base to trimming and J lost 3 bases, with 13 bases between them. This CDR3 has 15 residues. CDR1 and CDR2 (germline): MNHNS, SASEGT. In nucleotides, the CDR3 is TGTGCCAGCAGTGAAGGGTGGCAGGGCGGCTACGAGCAGTACTTC. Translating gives CASSEGWQGGYEQYF.

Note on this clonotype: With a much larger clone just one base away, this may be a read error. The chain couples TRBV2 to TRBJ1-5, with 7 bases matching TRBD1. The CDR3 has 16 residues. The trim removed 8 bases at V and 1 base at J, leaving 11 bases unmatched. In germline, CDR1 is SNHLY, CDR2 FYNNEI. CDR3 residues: CASGPGTARSNQPQHF. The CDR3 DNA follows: TGTGCCAGCGGCCCCGGGACAGCAAGAAGCAATCAGCCCCAGCATTTT.

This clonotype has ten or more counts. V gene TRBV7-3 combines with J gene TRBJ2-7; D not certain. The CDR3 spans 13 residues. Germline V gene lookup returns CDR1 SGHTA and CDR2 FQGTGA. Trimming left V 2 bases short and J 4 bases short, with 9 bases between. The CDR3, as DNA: TGTGCCAGCAGCTTATCCCCCAAGTACGAGCAGTACTTC. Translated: CASSLSPKYEQYF.

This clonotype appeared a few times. CDR3 DNA: TGTGCCAGCAGTTTCGGACTAAGCGAGCAGTACTTC. This codes for CASSFGLSEQYF. This chain connects TRBV6-1 to TRBJ2-7, with a weak D call TRBD2 (6 bases). The CDR3 consists of 12 residues. The germline CDR1 and CDR2 sequences are MNHNS and SASEGT. Trimming removed 5 bases at V and 6 bases at J, with 11 bases between.

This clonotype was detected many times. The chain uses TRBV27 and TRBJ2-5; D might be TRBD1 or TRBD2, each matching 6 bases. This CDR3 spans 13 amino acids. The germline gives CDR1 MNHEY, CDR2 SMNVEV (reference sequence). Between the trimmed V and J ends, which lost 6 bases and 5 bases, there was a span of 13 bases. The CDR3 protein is CASSQGTGETQYF. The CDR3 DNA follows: TGTGCCAGCAGCCAGGGGACTGGGGAGACCCAGTACTTC.

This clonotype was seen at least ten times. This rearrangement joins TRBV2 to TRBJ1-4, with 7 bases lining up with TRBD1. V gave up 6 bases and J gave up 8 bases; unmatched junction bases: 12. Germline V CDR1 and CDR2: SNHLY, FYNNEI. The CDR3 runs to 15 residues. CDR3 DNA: TGTGCCAGCAGGCGACAGGGAGCCCGACTAGAAAAACTGTTTTTT. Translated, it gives CASRRQGARLEKLFF.

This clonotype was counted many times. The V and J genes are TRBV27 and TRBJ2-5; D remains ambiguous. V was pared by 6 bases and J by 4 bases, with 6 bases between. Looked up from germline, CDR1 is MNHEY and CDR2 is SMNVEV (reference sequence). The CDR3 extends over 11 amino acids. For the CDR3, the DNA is TGTGCCAGCAGGGCTCGAGAGACCCAGTACTTC. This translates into CASRARETQYF.

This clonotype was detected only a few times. CDR3 DNA: TGTGCCAGCAGCACATTGACAGGGGCTAATGAAAAACTGTTTTTT. It encodes CASSTLTGANEKLFF. The rearrangement uses TRBV7-2 and TRBJ1-4, with TRBD1 matching over 8 bases. Germline CDR1 reads SGHTA; CDR2 reads FQGNSA. This CDR3 has 15 amino acids. Losses at the gene ends were 5 bases for V and 3 bases for J; bases not matched to a gene: 5.

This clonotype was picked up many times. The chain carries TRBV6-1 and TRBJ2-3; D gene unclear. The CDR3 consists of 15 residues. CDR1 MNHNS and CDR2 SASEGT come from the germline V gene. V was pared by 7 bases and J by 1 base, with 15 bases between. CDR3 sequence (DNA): TGTGCCAGCACCACGAACGGGCAGGGCACAGATACGCAGTATTTT. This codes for CASTTNGQGTDTQYF.

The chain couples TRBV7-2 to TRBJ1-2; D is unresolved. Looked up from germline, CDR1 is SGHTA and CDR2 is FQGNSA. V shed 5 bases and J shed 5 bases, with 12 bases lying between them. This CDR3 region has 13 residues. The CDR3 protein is CASSPMTEYGYTF. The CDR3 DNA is TGTGCCAGCAGCCCGATGACGGAATATGGCTACACCTTC.

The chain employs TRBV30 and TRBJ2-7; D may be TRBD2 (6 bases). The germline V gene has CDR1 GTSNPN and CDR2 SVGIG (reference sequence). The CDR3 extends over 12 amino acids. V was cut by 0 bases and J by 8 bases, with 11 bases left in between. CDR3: CAWSVLGGKQYF. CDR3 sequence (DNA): TGTGCCTGGAGTGTACTGGGGGGAAAGCAGTACTTC.

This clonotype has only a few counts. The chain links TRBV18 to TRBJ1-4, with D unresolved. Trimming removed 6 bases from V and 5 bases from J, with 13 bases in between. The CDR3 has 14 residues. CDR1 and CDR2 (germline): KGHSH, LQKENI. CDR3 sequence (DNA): TGTGCCAGCTCCCCTGGCCCGGTCAATGAAAAACTGTTTTTT. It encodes CASSPGPVNEKLFF.

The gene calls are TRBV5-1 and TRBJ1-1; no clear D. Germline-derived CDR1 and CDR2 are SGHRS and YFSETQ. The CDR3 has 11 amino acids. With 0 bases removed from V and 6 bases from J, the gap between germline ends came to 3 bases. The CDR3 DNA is TGCGCCAGCAGCTTGGGATCTGAAGCTTTCTTT. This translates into CASSLGSEAFF.

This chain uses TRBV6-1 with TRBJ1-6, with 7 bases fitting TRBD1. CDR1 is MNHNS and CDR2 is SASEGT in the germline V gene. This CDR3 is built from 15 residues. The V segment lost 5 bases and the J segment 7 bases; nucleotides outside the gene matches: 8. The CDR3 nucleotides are TGTGCCAGCAGTCCCCAAGGGGGCTCGAATTCACCCCTCCACTTT. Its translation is CASSPQGGSNSPLHF.

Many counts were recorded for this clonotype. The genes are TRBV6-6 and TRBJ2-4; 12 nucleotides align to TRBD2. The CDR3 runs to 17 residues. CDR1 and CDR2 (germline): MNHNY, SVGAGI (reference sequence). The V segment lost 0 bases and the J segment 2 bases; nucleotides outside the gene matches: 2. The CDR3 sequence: CASSYSWTSGTKNIQYF. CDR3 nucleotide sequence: TGTGCCAGCAGTTACTCGTGGACTAGCGGGACCAAAAACATTCAGTACTTC.

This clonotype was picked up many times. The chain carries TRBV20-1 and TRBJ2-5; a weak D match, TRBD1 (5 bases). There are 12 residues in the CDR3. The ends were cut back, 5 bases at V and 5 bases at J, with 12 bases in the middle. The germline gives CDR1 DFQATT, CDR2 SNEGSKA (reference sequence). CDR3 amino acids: CSAEVQGETQYF. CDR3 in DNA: TGCAGTGCTGAGGTCCAGGGCGAGACCCAGTACTTC.

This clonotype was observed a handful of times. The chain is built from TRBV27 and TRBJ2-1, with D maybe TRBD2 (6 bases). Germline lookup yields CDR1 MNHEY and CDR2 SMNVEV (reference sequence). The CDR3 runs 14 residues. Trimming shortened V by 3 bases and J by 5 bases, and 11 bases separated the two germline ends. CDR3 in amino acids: CASSLYSGNNEQFF. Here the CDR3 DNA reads TGTGCCAGCAGTTTGTATAGCGGTAACAATGAGCAGTTCTTC.

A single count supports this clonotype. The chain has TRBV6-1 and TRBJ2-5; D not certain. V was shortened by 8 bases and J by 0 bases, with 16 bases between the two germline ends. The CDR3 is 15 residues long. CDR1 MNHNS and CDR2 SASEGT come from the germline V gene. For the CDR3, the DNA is TGTGCCAGCCGAACGGAGACTTGGTACCAAGAGACCCAGTACTTC. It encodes CASRTETWYQETQYF.

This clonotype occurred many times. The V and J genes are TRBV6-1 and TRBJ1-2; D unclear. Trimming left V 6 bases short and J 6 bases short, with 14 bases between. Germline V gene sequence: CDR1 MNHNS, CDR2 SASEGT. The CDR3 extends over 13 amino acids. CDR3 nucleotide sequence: TGTGCCAGCAGGAGGACCCCAGCAAATGGCTACACCTTC. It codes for CASRRTPANGYTF.

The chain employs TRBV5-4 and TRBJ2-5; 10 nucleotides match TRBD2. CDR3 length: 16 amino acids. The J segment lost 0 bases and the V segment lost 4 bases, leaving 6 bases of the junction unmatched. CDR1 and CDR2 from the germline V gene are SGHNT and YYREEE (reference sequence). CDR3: CASSPGTSVHQETQYF. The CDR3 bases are TGTGCCAGCAGCCCAGGGACTAGCGTTCACCAAGAGACCCAGTACTTC.

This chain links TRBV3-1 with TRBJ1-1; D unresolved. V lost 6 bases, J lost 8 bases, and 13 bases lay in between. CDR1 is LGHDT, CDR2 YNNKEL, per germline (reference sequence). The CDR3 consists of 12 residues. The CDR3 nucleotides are TGTGCCAGCAGATCCACTGGGGAGGAAGCTTTCTTT. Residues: CASRSTGEEAFF.